The 20 T cell receptor beta chains below all came from one sample that was sequenced in a study of cytomegalovirus exposure and HLA in healthy donors. A multiplex PCR was run with 60 Vbeta primers and 13 Jbeta primers. Profiled with immunoSEQ multiplex PCR; TCRdb holds only in-frame clones, not every one. Of roughly 69,000 clones in the sample, 65% to 70% were seen once. The sequencing input was PBMCs. These receptors originate from a male donor in good health and CMV-seropositive.

The rearrangement joins TRBV29-1 to TRBJ1-4; 7 nucleotides align to TRBD1. CDR3 length: 15 residues. The germline V gene has CDR1 SQVTM and CDR2 ANQGSEA. With 6 bases clipped from V and 0 bases from J, the junction kept 7 bases outside the gene matches. The CDR3 protein is CSVRATGTTNEKLFF. DNA for the CDR3: TGCAGCGTGCGAGCGACAGGGACAACTAATGAAAAACTGTTTTTT. Supplemented by reference TRBV29-1 and TRBJ1-4, the full variable domain reads SAVISQKPSRDICQRGTSLTIQCQVDSQVTMMFWYRQQPGQSLTLIATANQGSEATYESGFVIDKFPISRPNLTFSTLTVSNMSPEDSSIYLCSVRATGTTNEKLFFGSGTQLSVL.

The chain joins TRBV7-2 to TRBJ2-3; a weak D match, TRBD1 (5 bases). Trimming left V 2 bases short and J 4 bases short, with 10 bases between. The CDR3 sequence is 14 residues long. Germline-derived CDR1 and CDR2 are SGHTA and FQGNSA. The CDR3 DNA reads TGTGCCAGCAGCTTATCAGGGAATCCAGATACGCAGTATTTT. This codes for CASSLSGNPDTQYF.

In this sample, this clone turned up once. The V and J genes are TRBV6-1 and TRBJ1-2, with D possibly matching TRBD1 (6 bases). The CDR3 consists of 14 residues. V dropped 7 bases and J dropped 0 bases, with 12 bases sitting between them. Looked up from germline, CDR1 is MNHNS and CDR2 is SASEGT. CDR3 region: CASNAGASNYGYTF. The CDR3 DNA is TGTGCCAGCAATGCGGGGGCTTCTAACTATGGCTACACCTTC.

The V and J genes are TRBV15 and TRBJ1-2, with D maybe TRBD1 (5 bases). Trimming shortened V by 3 bases and J by 2 bases, and 10 bases separated the two germline ends. CDR3 length equals 14 residues. Germline V gene data show CDR1 as LNHNV and CDR2 as YYDKDF (reference sequence). The CDR3 coding sequence is TGTGCCACCAGCAGCGGGGGACTGAACTATGGCTACACCTTC. It translates to CATSSGGLNYGYTF.

The chain recombines TRBV5-1 with TRBJ1-3; TRBD1 is a possible D gene (6 bases). V was pared by 0 bases and J by 8 bases, with 12 bases between. The CDR3 totals 14 residues. Looked up from germline, CDR1 is SGHRS and CDR2 is YFSETQ. CDR3 nucleotides: TGCGCCAGCAGCTTGGGGACAGCTAGAGACACCATATATTTT. It is translated as CASSLGTARDTIYF.

The chain is built from TRBV6-1 and TRBJ1-6, with TRBD1 matching 7 bases. This CDR3 region has 14 residues. Germline values: CDR1 MNHNS, CDR2 SASEGT. Trimming cost V 5 bases and J 9 bases; bases outside gene matches: 7. This CDR3 is CASSLRDRASPLHF. Written as DNA, the CDR3 is TGTGCCAGCAGTCTCCGTGACAGGGCTTCACCCCTCCACTTT.

The V gene is TRBV5-1, the J gene TRBJ2-7; 7 bases align to TRBD2. CDR1 is SGHRS, CDR2 YFSETQ, per germline. V trimming: 0 bases; J trimming: 4 bases; junction bases outside the gene matches: 10. The CDR3 has 16 amino acids. This CDR3 is CASSLGAGAKSYEQYF. CDR3 sequence (DNA): TGCGCCAGCAGCTTGGGGGCGGGAGCCAAGTCATACGAGCAGTACTTC.

V is TRBV5-1 and J is TRBJ2-4, with D perhaps TRBD2 (5 bases). Germline CDR1 SGHRS, CDR2 YFSETQ. The CDR3 has 16 residues. V gave up 2 bases and J gave up 1 base, with 13 bases separating them. Written as DNA, the CDR3 is TGCGCCAGCAGCTTTATTTTACGGGGTGCCAAAAACATTCAGTACTTC. Translation gives CASSFILRGAKNIQYF.

A few counts support this clone. V usage is TRBV27 and J usage is TRBJ1-5, with 9 bases lining up with TRBD1. V dropped 6 bases and J dropped 5; count of bases not matched to a gene: 8. Germline loops: CDR1 MNHEY, CDR2 SMNVEV (reference sequence). The CDR3 is 15 amino acids. For the CDR3, the DNA is TGTGCCAGCAGGCCCCTGGACAGGGGTTATCAGCCCCAGCATTTT. Translating gives CASRPLDRGYQPQHF.

This chain connects TRBV18 to TRBJ1-2, with TRBD1 identical over 7 bases. Germline CDR1 KGHSH, CDR2 LQKENI. CDR3 size: 16 residues. Trimming removed 0 bases from V and 8 bases from J; junction bases left unmatched: 12. CDR3 region: CASSPPSVGGAEGYTF. CDR3 DNA: TGTGCCAGCTCACCACCATCGGTAGGGGGCGCGGAAGGCTACACCTTC.

The V and J genes are TRBV14 and TRBJ1-1; tentative D call: TRBD1 (6 bases). The germline V gene has CDR1 SGHDN and CDR2 FVKESK. The CDR3 covers 15 residues. Trimming took 2 bases from V and 4 from J, leaving 14 bases between them. This CDR3 is CASSQTLGGRTEAFF. CDR3 DNA: TGTGCCAGCAGCCAAACTCTAGGGGGTCGCACTGAAGCTTTCTTT.

This clone was counted once. In nucleotides, the CDR3 is TGCAGCGTTTTTCACAGGGAGTCGGATGGCTACACCTTC. Its translation is CSVFHRESDGYTF. The rearrangement links TRBV29-1 to TRBJ1-2, with a weak D call TRBD1 (6 bases). V lost 5 bases, J lost 6 bases, and 16 bases lay in between. There are 13 residues in the CDR3. Germline lookup yields CDR1 SQVTM and CDR2 ANQGSEA.

J is TRBJ2-3 and V is TRBV9, with D perhaps matching TRBD2 (7 bases). This CDR3 region has 15 residues. Trimming shortened V by 9 bases and J by 3 bases, and 20 bases separated the two germline ends. In germline, CDR1 is SGDLS, CDR2 YYNGEE. CDR3 loop: CATTLGGASTDTQYF. DNA for the CDR3: TGTGCCACTACATTGGGGGGGGCTAGTACAGATACGCAGTATTTT. Complete variable domain (other parts from reference TRBV9 and TRBJ2-3): DSGVTQTPKHLITATGQRVTLRCSPRSGDLSVYWYQQSLDQGLQFLIQYYNGEERAKGNILERFSAQQFPDLHSELNLSSLELGDSALYFCATTLGGASTDTQYFGPGTRLTVL.

This clone was observed a few times. V is TRBV10-1 and J is TRBJ2-3; 7 bases map to TRBD2. Per the germline V gene, CDR1 is WNHNN and CDR2 is SYGVQD (reference sequence). Trimming removed 4 bases from V and 6 bases from J; junction bases left unmatched: 10. This CDR3 contains 15 residues. CDR3 region: CASSASGGLKDTQYF. CDR3 nucleotides: TGCGCCAGCAGTGCCTCGGGGGGATTGAAGGATACGCAGTATTTT.

The chain recombines TRBV5-1 with TRBJ1-3; TRBD1 aligns across 11 bases. Germline CDR1 and CDR2: SGHRS and YFSETQ. This CDR3 is 18 amino acids long. The junction had 11 bases not matched to a gene; V was cut back by 4 bases and J by 2 bases. The CDR3 is CASSLVPGTGGTGNTIYF. The CDR3 DNA reads as TGCGCCAGCAGCCTGGTGCCCGGGACAGGGGGGACTGGAAACACCATATATTTT.

V and J are TRBV1 and TRBJ2-7; the DNA was not used to check the table's D call, TRBD2. TRBV1 is listed as a pseudogene. This CDR3 contains 15 residues. The CDR3 sequence is CTSSPRLAASYEQYF. The DNA of the CDR3 is TGCACCAGCAGCCCACGACTAGCGGCTTCCTACGAGCAGTACTTC.

A word on this clone: The germline gene is not matched at one end of the junction; a read error may be the cause. This rearrangement joins TRBV7-9 to TRBJ1-1; D might be TRBD1 (5 bases). The CDR3 is 16 amino acids. Germline V gives CDR1 SEHNR, CDR2 FQNEAQ (reference sequence). CDR3 sequence reads: CSSSPIRGRGGTEAFF. The CDR3 DNA follows: TGTTCCAGCAGCCCGATCCGGGGCCGGGGAGGGACTGAAGCTTTCTTT.

This chain connects TRBV4-3 to TRBJ2-7; D is perhaps TRBD2 (6 bases). Per the germline V gene, CDR1 is LGHNA and CDR2 is YSLEER. This CDR3 region has 14 residues. Trimming cost V 4 bases and J 4 bases, with 14 bases left between them. In DNA, the CDR3 is TGCGCCAGCAGCCCCATCTTGGAGGGATACGAGCAGTACTTC. It specifies CASSPILEGYEQYF.

The chain employs TRBV27 and TRBJ1-6; 7 bases line up with TRBD1. Germline lookup yields CDR1 MNHEY and CDR2 SMNVEV (reference sequence). CDR3 length: 16 residues. Losses at the gene ends were 6 bases for V and 7 bases for J; bases not matched to a gene: 12. CDR3 nucleotide sequence: TGTGCCAGCAGGTTAGCCCCGGGACAGCTCAATTCACCCCTCCACTTT. This sequence encodes CASRLAPGQLNSPLHF.

This rearrangement joins TRBV29-1 to TRBJ2-5; weak D call: TRBD1 (6 bases). Germline V gene lookup returns CDR1 SQVTM and CDR2 ANQGSEA. This CDR3 contains 13 residues. V gave up 7 bases and J gave up 2 bases, with 14 bases separating them. CDR3 DNA sequence: TGCAGCGGGACCTGGACAGTTCAAGAGACCCAGTACTTC. Translation gives CSGTWTVQETQYF. Together with reference TRBV29-1 and TRBJ2-5, the CDR3 gives the full variable domain: SAVISQKPSRDICQRGTSLTIQCQVDSQVTMMFWYRQQPGQSLTLIATANQGSEATYESGFVIDKFPISRPNLTFSTLTVSNMSPEDSSIYLCSGTWTVQETQYFGPGTRLLVL.